This TCR beta chain was identified in a study of cytomegalovirus exposure and HLA in healthy donors. Study-wide points: Cytomegalovirus-associated TCR beta chains were listed, numbering 150 to 200.

This clone showed up just a few times. Antigen unknown. PCR used 60 Vbeta primers and 13 Jbeta primers. Assay used: immunoSEQ multiplex PCR; TCRdb lists only in-frame clones, some missing. The data hold hundreds of thousands of clones, with 72% observed a single time. The sequence was obtained from a female donor in good health and CMV-seronegative. Sequencing used PBMCs.

The CDR3: CASQRTSSYEQYF. The CDR3 DNA is TGTGCCAGCCAGCGGACGAGCTCCTACGAGCAGTACTTC. The chain combines TRBV2 with TRBJ2-7, with D possibly TRBD2 on 5 matching bases. V was cut by 8 bases and J by 0 bases, with 11 bases left in between. The CDR3 totals 13 residues. CDR1 is SNHLY, CDR2 FYNNEI, per germline.